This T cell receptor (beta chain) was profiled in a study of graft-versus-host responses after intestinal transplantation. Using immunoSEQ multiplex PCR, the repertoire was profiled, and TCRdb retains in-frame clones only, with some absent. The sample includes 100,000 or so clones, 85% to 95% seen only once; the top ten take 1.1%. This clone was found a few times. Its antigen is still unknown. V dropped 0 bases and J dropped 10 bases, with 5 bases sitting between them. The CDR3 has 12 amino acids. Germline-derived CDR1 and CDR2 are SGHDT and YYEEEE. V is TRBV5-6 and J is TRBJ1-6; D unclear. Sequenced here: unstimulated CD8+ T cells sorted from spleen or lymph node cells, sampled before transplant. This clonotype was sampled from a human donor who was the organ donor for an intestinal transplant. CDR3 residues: CASSLVRSPLHF. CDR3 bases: TGTGCCAGCAGCTTGGTCCGGTCACCCCTCCACTTT.